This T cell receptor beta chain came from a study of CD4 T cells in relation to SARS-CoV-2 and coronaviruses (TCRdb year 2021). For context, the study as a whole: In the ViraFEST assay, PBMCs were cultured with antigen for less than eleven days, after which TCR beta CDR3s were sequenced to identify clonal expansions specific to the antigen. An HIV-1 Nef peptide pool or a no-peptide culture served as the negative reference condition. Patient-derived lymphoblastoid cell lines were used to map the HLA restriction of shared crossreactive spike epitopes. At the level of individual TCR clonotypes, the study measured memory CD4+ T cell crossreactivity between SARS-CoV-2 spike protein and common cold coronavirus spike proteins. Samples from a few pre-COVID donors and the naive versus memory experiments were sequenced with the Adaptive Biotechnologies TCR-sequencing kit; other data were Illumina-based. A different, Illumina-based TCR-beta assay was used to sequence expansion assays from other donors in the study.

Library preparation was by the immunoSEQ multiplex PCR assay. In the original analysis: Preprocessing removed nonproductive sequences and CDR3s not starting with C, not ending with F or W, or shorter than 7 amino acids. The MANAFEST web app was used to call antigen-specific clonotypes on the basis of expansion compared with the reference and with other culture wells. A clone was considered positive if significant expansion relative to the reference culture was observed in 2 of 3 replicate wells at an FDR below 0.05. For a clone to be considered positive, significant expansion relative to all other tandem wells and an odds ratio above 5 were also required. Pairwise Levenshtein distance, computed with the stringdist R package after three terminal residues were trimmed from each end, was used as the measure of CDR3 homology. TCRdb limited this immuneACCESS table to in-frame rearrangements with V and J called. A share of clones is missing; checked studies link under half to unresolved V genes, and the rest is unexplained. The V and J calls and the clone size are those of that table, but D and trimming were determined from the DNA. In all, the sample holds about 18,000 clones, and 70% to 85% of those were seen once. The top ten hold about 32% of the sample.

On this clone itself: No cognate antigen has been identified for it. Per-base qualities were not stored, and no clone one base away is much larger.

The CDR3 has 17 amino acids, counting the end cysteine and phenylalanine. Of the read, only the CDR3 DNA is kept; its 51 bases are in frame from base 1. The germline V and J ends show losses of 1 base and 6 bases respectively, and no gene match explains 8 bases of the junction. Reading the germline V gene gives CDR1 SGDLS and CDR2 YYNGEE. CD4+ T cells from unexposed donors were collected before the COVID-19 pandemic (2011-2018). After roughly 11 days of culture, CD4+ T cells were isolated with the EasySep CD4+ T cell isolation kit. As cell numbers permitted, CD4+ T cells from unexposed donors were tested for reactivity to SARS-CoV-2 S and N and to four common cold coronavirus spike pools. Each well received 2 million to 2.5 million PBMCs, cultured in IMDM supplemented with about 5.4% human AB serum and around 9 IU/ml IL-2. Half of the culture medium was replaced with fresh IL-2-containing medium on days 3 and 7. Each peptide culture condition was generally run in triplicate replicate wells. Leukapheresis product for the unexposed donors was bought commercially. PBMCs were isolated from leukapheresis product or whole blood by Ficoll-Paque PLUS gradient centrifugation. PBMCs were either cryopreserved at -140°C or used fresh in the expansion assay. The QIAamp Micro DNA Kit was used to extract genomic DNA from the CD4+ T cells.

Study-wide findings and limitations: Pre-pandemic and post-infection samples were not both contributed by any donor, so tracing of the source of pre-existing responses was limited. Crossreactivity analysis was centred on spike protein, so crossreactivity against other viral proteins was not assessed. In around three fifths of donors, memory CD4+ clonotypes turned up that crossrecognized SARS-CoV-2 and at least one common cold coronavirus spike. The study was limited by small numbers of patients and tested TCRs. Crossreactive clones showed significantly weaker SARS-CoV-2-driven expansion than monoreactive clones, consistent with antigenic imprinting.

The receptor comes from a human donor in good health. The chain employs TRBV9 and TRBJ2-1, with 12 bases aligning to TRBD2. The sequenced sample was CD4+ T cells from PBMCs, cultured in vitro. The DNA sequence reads TGTGCCAGCAGCGTACTTATGAGGACTAGCGGGGTCAATGAGCAGTTCTTC. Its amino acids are CASSVLMRTSGVNEQFF.